This is a list of T cell receptor beta chains from one sample in a study of shared clonotypes between healthy human individuals. TCRdb's copy holds only in-frame clones and misses some; the assay was immunoSEQ multiplex PCR. Among 400,000 to 500,000 clones, less than 80% were seen once, and the ten largest hold over 10%. The source material was PBMCs. The receptor set was obtained from a woman in her thirties or forties in good health. Some clones in this sample may be carry-over from other donors' samples. Both conserved end residues are part of each CDR3. A D gene is named only where the DNA matches it firmly. Some rows mark clone size as missing; the rest say once, few, many or name a class of expanded clone.

J gene	clone size	V gene	D gene	CDR3 DNA	CDR3 protein
TRBJ1-2	.	TRBV2	TRBD1	TGTGCCACGCCGCCGGGCGGACAGGGGCCAAACTATGGCTACACCTTC	CATPPGGQGPNYGYTF
TRBJ2-7	.	TRBV7-2	TRBD2	TGTGCCAGCAGCCAGGCGGGACTAGCAGTCGGTCAGTACTTC	CASSQAGLAVGQYF
TRBJ1-1	.	TRBV5-4	TRBD1	TGTGCCAGCAGCTTGGCCGGGACAGTGAACACTGAAGCTTTCTTT	CASSLAGTVNTEAFF
TRBJ1-2	.	TRBV25-1	TRBD1	TGTGCCAGCTCCCGGGACAGATATGGCTACACCTTC	CASSRDRYGYTF
TRBJ2-7	.	TRBV10-3	.	TGTGCCATCAGTGAGTCGATAGGGGGGCGACACGAGCAGTACTTC	CAISESIGGRHEQYF
TRBJ2-7	.	TRBV10-2	TRBD1	TGCGCCAGCAGTGAGTCAGTGCGGACAGGCTCAATCATGTACTTC	CASSESVRTGSIMYF
TRBJ2-5	.	TRBV7-7	.	TGTGCCAGCAGTACCGGACCGCCGGAAGGGACCCAGTACTTC	CASSTGPPEGTQYF
TRBJ2-2	.	TRBV7-9	.	TGTGCCAGCAGCCTCCGGGACACCGGGGAGCTGTTTTTT	CASSLRDTGELFF
TRBJ2-7	.	TRBV2	TRBD2	TGTGCCAGCGCGCCTCTAGCGGGAGTATACGAGCAGTACTTC	CASAPLAGVYEQYF
TRBJ2-2	.	TRBV7-3	TRBD2	TGTGCCAGCAGCGAGACTAGCGGACACACCGGGGAGCTGTTTTTT	CASSETSGHTGELFF
TRBJ2-7	.	TRBV6-5	TRBD2	TGTGCCAGCAGTGCAGGACTAGCCCCGTTCTACGAGCAGTACTTC	CASSAGLAPFYEQYF
TRBJ2-1	.	TRBV7-9	TRBD2	TGTGCCAGCAGCATGAGCGGGAGCAATGAGCAGTTCTTC	CASSMSGSNEQFF
TRBJ1-2	few	TRBV10-3	.	TGTGCCATCAGTGAGGCCCAGGGGCGGGGCTACACCTTC	CAISEAQGRGYTF
TRBJ2-1	.	TRBV23-1	TRBD1	TGCGCCAGCAGTCAATCTGAGGACAGGGCCTACAATGAGCAGTTCTTC	CASSQSEDRAYNEQFF
TRBJ2-3	many	TRBV6-4	.	TGTGCCAGCAGTGAGTCGGGAGAGGGAGGAGATACGCAGTATTTT	CASSESGEGGDTQYF
TRBJ1-3	.	TRBV28	.	TGTGCCAGCATGAGGGCTCCGGGGAACACCATATATTTT	CASMRAPGNTIYF
TRBJ1-5	few	TRBV2	TRBD1	TGTGCCAGCAGTAAACAGGGGGCGCCCCAGCATTTT	CASSKQGAPQHF
TRBJ2-2	.	TRBV5-1	TRBD1	TGCGCCAGCAGCTTTATTGGGACAGGGGGCACCGGGGAGCTGTTTTTT	CASSFIGTGGTGELFF
TRBJ2-7	.	TRBV7-9	TRBD2	TGTGCCAGCAGTTACACGGGAGGGCCGTTCGACGAGCAGTACTTC	CASSYTGGPFDEQYF
TRBJ2-1	.	TRBV18	.	TGTGCCAGCTCACCACGGACTATCATATACAATGAGCAGTTCTTC	CASSPRTIIYNEQFF
TRBJ1-4	.	TRBV29-1	TRBD1	TGCAGCGTCAGACAGGGGACTAATGAAAAACTGTTTTTT	CSVRQGTNEKLFF
TRBJ1-4	few	TRBV18	TRBD1	TGTGCCAGCTCACGGGGACAGGGCGCAACTAATGAAAAACTGTTTTTT	CASSRGQGATNEKLFF
TRBJ2-1	.	TRBV7-2	TRBD2	TGTGCCAGCAGCTTAGGGGGAGGGGCCTACAATGAGCAGTTCTTC	CASSLGGGAYNEQFF
TRBJ1-2	.	TRBV30	.	TGTGCCTGGAGTGTACTTGGAGTAAACTATGGCTACACCTTC	CAWSVLGVNYGYTF
TRBJ2-2	.	TRBV18	.	TGTGCCAGCTCACCACCTGTCGGGTTAACCGGGGAGCTGTTTTTT	CASSPPVGLTGELFF
TRBJ1-2	.	TRBV5-1	.	TGCGCCAGCAGCGAACAAACGGGAAACTATGGCTACACCTTC	CASSEQTGNYGYTF
TRBJ2-7	.	TRBV1	.	TGCACCAGTCCCTCTGACAGGAAAATGTACGAGCAGTACTTC	CTSPSDRKMYEQYF
TRBJ2-2	.	TRBV6-1	.	TGTGCCAGCAGTGGGGTTATAGGGGACGCCGGGGAGCTGTTTTTT	CASSGVIGDAGELFF
TRBJ2-1	.	TRBV7-2	TRBD2	TGTGCCAGCAGCTCGCCCAACGGGAGGGAGCGATACAATGAGCAGTTCTTC	CASSSPNGRERYNEQFF
TRBJ2-7	.	TRBV28	.	TGTGCCAGCAGTTTAGCACAGGGTGGCTACGAGCAGTACTTC	CASSLAQGGYEQYF
TRBJ2-7	.	TRBV30	.	TGTGCCTGGAGTGTACGTGGGGTCTACGAGCAGTACTTC	CAWSVRGVYEQYF
TRBJ2-7	once	TRBV18	TRBD2	TGTGCCAGCTCACGTACAGGACTAGCGGGAGGAGAGGGTCGGAACGAGCAGTACTTC	CASSRTGLAGGEGRNEQYF
TRBJ1-2	.	TRBV19	TRBD1	TGTGCCAGTAGTATCCGCATAGGGGGCCTCTATGGCTACACCTTC	CASSIRIGGLYGYTF
TRBJ2-2	.	TRBV29-1	.	TGCAGCTGGGCTAGCCGCACCGGGGAGCTGTTTTTT	CSWASRTGELFF
TRBJ1-5	.	TRBV4-2	.	TGTGCCAGCAGCCACGAGGTCGATCAGCCCCAGCATTTT	CASSHEVDQPQHF
TRBJ2-1	.	TRBV5-4	.	TGTGCCAGCAGCCCTTATAACGGGAATGAGCAGTTCTTC	CASSPYNGNEQFF
TRBJ2-3	.	TRBV2	.	TGTGCCAGCAGCCCAACCTTGAGCACAGATACGCAGTATTTT	CASSPTLSTDTQYF
TRBJ2-7	.	TRBV9	TRBD2	TGTGCCAGCAGCGTAGGACTAGCGGGAGTATCAGGAGAGCAGTACTTC	CASSVGLAGVSGEQYF
TRBJ2-7	.	TRBV5-4	TRBD2	TGTGCCAGCAGCCCAGGAGCGGGGGCCTACGAGCAGTACTTC	CASSPGAGAYEQYF
TRBJ2-7	.	TRBV19	.	TGTGCCACTTCGAGGGGAGCCCTAGGCGAGCAGTACTTC	CATSRGALGEQYF
TRBJ1-1	once	TRBV6-5	.	TGTGCCAGCAGTCCCTTTGGGTTAGGGACTGAAGCTTTCTTT	CASSPFGLGTEAFF
TRBJ1-4	.	TRBV5-1	TRBD1	TGCGCCAGCAGCTCCGGGACAGGCAATGAAAAACTGTTTTTT	CASSSGTGNEKLFF
TRBJ1-4	few	TRBV19	.	TGTGCCAGTAGTATAACGCAGGGAACTAATGAAAAACTGTTTTTT	CASSITQGTNEKLFF
TRBJ1-5	.	TRBV10-3	.	TGTGCCATCAGCCCGGGTCAGGGTAGCAATCAGCCCCAGCATTTT	CAISPGQGSNQPQHF
TRBJ2-6	once	TRBV5-1	TRBD1	TGCGCCAGCAGCTTGGGAGGGGGCGTTACCTCTGGGGCCAACGTCCTGACTTTC	CASSLGGGVTSGANVLTF
TRBJ2-7	few	TRBV7-9	.	TGTGCCAGCAGGCTAGATGGCGGGACCTACGAGCAGTACTTC	CASRLDGGTYEQYF
TRBJ2-3	.	TRBV9	.	TGTGCCAGCAGCGTAGTTGGAGGCCAATGGGATACGCAGTATTTT	CASSVVGGQWDTQYF
TRBJ2-6	.	TRBV11-3	.	TGTGCCAGCAGCTTTGCTGGGGCCAACGTCCTGACTTTC	CASSFAGANVLTF
TRBJ2-3	many	TRBV6-5	TRBD2	TGTGCCAGCAGGGTGGCGGGAGGAAGAGATACGCAGTATTTT	CASRVAGGRDTQYF
TRBJ1-2	many	TRBV6-5	.	TGTGCCAGCAGTTACTCAGGGTATGGCTACACCTTC	CASSYSGYGYTF
TRBJ2-4	.	TRBV6-5	.	TGTGCCAGCAGCACCGCCACCGGACCCAAAAACATTCAGTACTTC	CASSTATGPKNIQYF
TRBJ1-2	.	TRBV7-9	.	TGTGCCAGCAGCCCCCGGATAAACTATGGCTACACCTTC	CASSPRINYGYTF
TRBJ1-2	.	TRBV13	TRBD1	TGTGCCAGCAGCCTCAGGGGGCATGACTATGGCTACACCTTC	CASSLRGHDYGYTF
TRBJ1-4	few	TRBV4-1	.	TGCGCCAGCAGCCAAGATTGGAACTCGGCCCAAAAACTGTTTTTT	CASSQDWNSAQKLFF
TRBJ2-1	.	TRBV4-1	TRBD2	TGCGCCAGCAGCCAAGGCCAGGGACTAGCGGGTTACAATGAGCAGTTCTTC	CASSQGQGLAGYNEQFF
TRBJ1-1	.	TRBV5-1	TRBD1	TGCGCCAGCAGCTTTGGGACAGGGGCTAACACTGAAGCTTTCTTT	CASSFGTGANTEAFF